This passage covers 27 T cell receptor beta chains from one sample sequenced in a study of siplizumab effects on memory and regulatory T cells. Sequencing was performed with immunoSEQ multiplex PCR; in TCRdb, only in-frame clones are kept and a portion is missing. The table has tens of thousands of clones, more than 70% seen once; the top ten hold less than 0.3%. Sequencing input: naive CD4+ T cells sorted from blood. These receptors were taken from a human donor in good health.

This rearrangement joins TRBV5-6 to TRBJ2-4, with D perhaps TRBD1 (6 bases). The CDR3 consists of 13 residues. Trimming stripped 1 base from V and 9 bases from J, with 11 bases between. The germline V gene encodes CDR1 SGHDT and CDR2 YYEEEE. The CDR3 sequence: CASSLWGRGIQYF. The CDR3 DNA reads TGTGCCAGCAGCTTGTGGGGGCGCGGCATTCAGTACTTC.

The CDR3 DNA sequence: TGTGCCATCAGTGACCTAGGGTATACTACCGGGGAGCTGTTTTTT. Amino acid sequence: CAISDLGYTTGELFF. The chain couples TRBV10-3 to TRBJ2-2; D remains unclear. The CDR3 is 15 residues long. Trimming removed 3 bases at V and 5 bases at J, with 13 bases between. From germline, CDR1 is ENHRY and CDR2 SYGVKD.

V gene TRBV2 combines with J gene TRBJ1-2; 8 bases are a match to TRBD1. Per the germline V gene, CDR1 is SNHLY and CDR2 is FYNNEI. Unmatched junction bases numbered 13, after V lost 11 bases and J lost 8 bases. This CDR3 region has 13 residues. The CDR3 loop is CAGLDREVRGYTF. The CDR3 region has the DNA TGTGCCGGCCTGGACAGGGAAGTACGCGGCTACACCTTC.

The chain is built from TRBV7-3 and TRBJ2-2; tentatively, D is TRBD1 (6 bases). Germline V CDR1 and CDR2: SGHTA, FQGTGA. V was cut by 1 base and J by 10 bases, with 10 bases left in between. The CDR3 spans 13 residues. The CDR3 protein is CASSLMAGEELFF. DNA for the CDR3: TGTGCCAGCAGCTTAATGGCAGGGGAGGAGCTGTTTTTT.

The rearrangement links TRBV11-2 to TRBJ1-4; a weak D match, TRBD1 (6 bases). Germline lookup yields CDR1 SGHAT and CDR2 FQNNGV. The CDR3 consists of 15 residues. Between the trimmed V and J ends, which lost 5 bases and 7 bases, there was a span of 17 bases. CDR3: CASSPDGGPGEKLFF. Here the CDR3 DNA reads TGTGCCAGCAGCCCGGATGGGGGGCCGGGTGAAAAACTGTTTTTT.

The chain combines TRBV9 with TRBJ2-3; D may be TRBD1 (6 bases). Germline V gives CDR1 SGDLS, CDR2 YYNGEE. The CDR3 is made up of 16 amino acids. The V end lost 3 bases, the J end lost 8 bases, and 22 bases lay between the germline ends. CDR3 amino acids: CASSARTVSLTGTQYF. The DNA for the CDR3 is TGTGCCAGCAGCGCCCGGACAGTTTCCCTCACGGGTACGCAGTATTTT.

V is TRBV6-5 and J is TRBJ1-3, with D hard to call. With 0 bases removed from V and 3 bases from J, the gap between germline ends came to 6 bases. CDR1 is MNHEY and CDR2 is SVGAGI in the germline V gene. There are 14 residues in the CDR3. Here the CDR3 DNA reads TGTGCCAGCAGTTACTCCACCAGTGGAAACACCATATATTTT. Residues: CASSYSTSGNTIYF.

The V call is TRBV6-6, the J call TRBJ2-5, with D perhaps TRBD1 (5 bases). The DNA end is a closer match to TRBJ2-7, so the J assignment may be wrong. Germline V gene lookup returns CDR1 MNHNY and CDR2 SVGAGI (reference sequence). The CDR3 extends over 15 amino acids. The chain's CDR3 is CASRLIATTDYEQYF. The CDR3 DNA follows: TGTGCCAGCAGATTAATAGCCACGACAGATTACGAGCAGTACTTC.

This clone occurred once. This chain uses TRBV27 with TRBJ1-5; D is ambiguous. Deletions cut 7 bases from V and 3 bases from J, with 13 bases between. The CDR3 consists of 14 residues. The germline V gene encodes CDR1 MNHEY and CDR2 SMNVEV (reference sequence). The CDR3 coding sequence is TGTGCCAGCACCCAACTCGGGGACAATCAGCCCCAGCATTTT. Encoded protein: CASTQLGDNQPQHF.

The rearrangement joins TRBV7-2 to TRBJ2-1; possibly TRBD1 or TRBD2 for D (6 bases each). The V and J ends lost 6 bases and 5 bases respectively, with 20 bases between them. In germline, CDR1 is SGHTA, CDR2 FQGNSA. The CDR3 is 16 amino acids. CDR3 DNA sequence: TGTGCCAGCAGTATGGGGGGCAGGGGAACGGACAATGAGCAGTTCTTC. This translates into CASSMGGRGTDNEQFF.

The chain employs TRBV2 and TRBJ1-1, with a possible D match to TRBD1 (6 bases). From germline, CDR1 is SNHLY and CDR2 FYNNEI. V was pared by 4 bases and J by 4 bases, with 13 bases between. The CDR3 has 14 amino acids. This CDR3 is CASSGARGITEAFF. DNA of the CDR3: TGTGCCAGCAGTGGGGCCAGGGGAATCACTGAAGCTTTCTTT.

This chain links TRBV18 with TRBJ2-7; D unresolved. This CDR3 comprises 15 residues. Trimming took 2 bases from V and 2 from J, leaving 13 bases between them. Germline assignment: CDR1 KGHSH and CDR2 LQKENI. CDR3 bases: TGTGCCAGCTCACCAGGGCAGGTCCCCACCTACGAGCAGTACTTC. Encoded protein: CASSPGQVPTYEQYF.

CDR3 in DNA: TGTGCCAGCGCCCCGACAGGGAATAGCAATCAGCCCCAGCATTTT. Translating it yields CASAPTGNSNQPQHF. The chain carries TRBV6-5 and TRBJ1-5; 7 bases fit TRBD1. The trim removed 8 bases at V and 0 bases at J, leaving 7 bases unmatched. Germline V gene lookup returns CDR1 MNHEY and CDR2 SVGAGI. This CDR3 contains 15 residues.

This rearrangement joins TRBV6-6 to TRBJ2-7; D perhaps matches TRBD1 (6 bases). V was trimmed by 5 bases and J by 3 bases, leaving 11 bases between them. The CDR3 sequence is 13 residues long. The germline V gene encodes CDR1 MNHNY and CDR2 SVGAGI (reference sequence). The CDR3 DNA is TGTGCCAGCAGTGTACAGGGCTTCTACGAGCAGTACTTC. Encoded protein: CASSVQGFYEQYF.

The chain has TRBV7-3 and TRBJ2-2, with unresolved D. The germline V and J ends were trimmed by 0 bases and 0 bases, with 5 bases remaining between them. The CDR3 sequence is 15 residues long. Germline V CDR1 and CDR2: SGHTA, FQGTGA. The CDR3 nucleotides read TGTGCCAGCAGCTTAACCAGAGCGAACACCGGGGAGCTGTTTTTT. It codes for CASSLTRANTGELFF.

The chain combines TRBV23-1 with TRBJ2-1; no reliable D call. TRBV23-1 has ORF status, its function being uncertain. The CDR3 consists of 17 residues. V was cut by 2 bases and J by 0 bases, with 14 bases left in between. This CDR3 is CASSQGSHVSSYNEQFF. CDR3 nucleotides: TGCGCCAGCAGTCAAGGTTCTCACGTGAGCTCCTACAATGAGCAGTTCTTC.

The chain carries TRBV2 and TRBJ2-5; D gene uncertain. Trimming removed 0 bases from V and 5 bases from J, with 4 bases in between. CDR3 length: 12 amino acids. Germline-derived CDR1 and CDR2 are SNHLY and FYNNEI. DNA of the CDR3: TGTGCCAGCAGTGAAGCCGGGGAGACCCAGTACTTC. It translates to CASSEAGETQYF.

J is TRBJ1-3 and V is TRBV6-1; D unclear. The CDR3 length is 15 residues. From germline, CDR1 is MNHNS and CDR2 SASEGT. Trimming pared 4 bases from V and 0 bases from J, leaving 10 bases between. CDR3 in amino acids: CASSVSGGSGNTIYF. For the CDR3, the DNA is TGTGCCAGCAGTGTTTCGGGTGGCTCTGGAAACACCATATATTTT.

This clone was counted between two and nine times. The rearrangement joins TRBV2 to TRBJ1-1; D may be TRBD1 (6 bases). With 5 bases removed from V and 4 bases from J, the gap between germline ends came to 11 bases. The CDR3 totals 13 residues. Germline V gene lookup returns CDR1 SNHLY and CDR2 FYNNEI. The CDR3 sequence: CASSSDRITEAFF. The CDR3 DNA reads as TGTGCCAGCAGTTCCGACAGGATCACTGAAGCTTTCTTT.

The rearrangement uses TRBV29-1 and TRBJ1-2; no clear D gene. The CDR3 is 13 residues long. Germline V CDR1 and CDR2: SQVTM, ANQGSEA. Trimming took off 6 bases at V and 0 bases at J, with 11 bases between the two ends. The CDR3 loop reads CSVSTGPNYGYTF. DNA for the CDR3: TGCAGCGTCAGTACTGGCCCTAACTATGGCTACACCTTC.

This chain connects TRBV27 to TRBJ1-4; perhaps TRBD1 as D (6 bases). Trimming removed 6 bases from V and 2 bases from J, with 19 bases in between. CDR1 and CDR2 from the germline V gene are MNHEY and SMNVEV (reference sequence). The CDR3 runs to 17 residues. CDR3 nucleotide sequence: TGTGCCAGCAGCCTTTATTCGCCCAGGGGTACTAATGAAAAACTGTTTTTT. Translation: CASSLYSPRGTNEKLFF.

The V call is TRBV5-4, the J call TRBJ2-1, with a weak D call TRBD1 (6 bases). The germline CDR1 and CDR2 sequences are SGHNT and YYREEE (reference sequence). V lost 3 bases and J 6 bases, leaving 19 bases between the germline ends. The CDR3 totals 16 residues. CDR3 in DNA: TGTGCCAGCAGCTCCCCCCCGGGACATAGCAGCAATGAGCAGTTCTTC. It specifies CASSSPPGHSSNEQFF. The full variable domain, its missing parts supplied by reference TRBV5-4 and TRBJ2-1, is ETGVTQSPTHLIKTRGQQVTLRCSSQSGHNTVSWYQQALGQGPQFIFQYYREEENGRGNFPPRFSGLQFPNYSSELNVNALELDDSALYLCASSSPPGHSSNEQFFGPGTRLTVL.

The rearrangement joins TRBV2 to TRBJ2-7, with D possibly being TRBD2 (6 bases). The ends were cut back, 6 bases at V and 0 bases at J, with 6 bases in the middle. The CDR3 contains 12 residues. The germline V gene encodes CDR1 SNHLY and CDR2 FYNNEI. CDR3 sequence (DNA): TGTGCCAGCAGGCGGGACTCCTACGAGCAGTACTTC. Protein: CASRRDSYEQYF.

The CDR3 loop is CASSRWVSSYNEQFF. DNA for the CDR3: TGTGCCAGCTCAAGGTGGGTAAGCTCCTACAATGAGCAGTTCTTC. The chain links TRBV18 to TRBJ2-1; D not resolved. This CDR3 has 15 residues. The germline V gene has CDR1 KGHSH and CDR2 LQKENI. Between the trimmed V and J ends, which lost 5 bases and 0 bases, there was a span of 11 bases.

The rearrangement joins TRBV6-5 to TRBJ2-7; D gene ambiguous. Trimming stripped 2 bases from V and 5 bases from J, with 16 bases between. The CDR3 covers 15 residues. Germline CDR1 is MNHEY and CDR2 is SVGAGI. The CDR3 DNA is TGTGCCAGCAGTTACAATCTAGTCTACGGCCACGAGCAGTACTTC. Amino acids: CASSYNLVYGHEQYF.

The V and J genes are TRBV11-2 and TRBJ1-2; a weak D match, TRBD1 (5 bases). CDR1 SGHAT and CDR2 FQNNGV come from the germline V gene. V was cut by 1 base and J by 8 bases, with 11 bases left in between. This CDR3 has 13 residues. CDR3 sequence (DNA): TGTGCCAGCAGCTTAGCTGGGACGTTCGGCTACACCTTC. Protein product: CASSLAGTFGYTF.

V gene TRBV19 combines with J gene TRBJ2-3; D tentatively fits TRBD1 or TRBD2 (5 bases each). CDR3 length: 15 residues. V gave up 0 bases and J gave up 1 base, with 8 bases separating them. From germline, CDR1 is LNHDA and CDR2 SQIVND (reference sequence). The CDR3 nucleotides are TGTGCCAGTAGTATAGAAGGGACCGGCACAGATACGCAGTATTTT. This translates into CASSIEGTGTDTQYF.